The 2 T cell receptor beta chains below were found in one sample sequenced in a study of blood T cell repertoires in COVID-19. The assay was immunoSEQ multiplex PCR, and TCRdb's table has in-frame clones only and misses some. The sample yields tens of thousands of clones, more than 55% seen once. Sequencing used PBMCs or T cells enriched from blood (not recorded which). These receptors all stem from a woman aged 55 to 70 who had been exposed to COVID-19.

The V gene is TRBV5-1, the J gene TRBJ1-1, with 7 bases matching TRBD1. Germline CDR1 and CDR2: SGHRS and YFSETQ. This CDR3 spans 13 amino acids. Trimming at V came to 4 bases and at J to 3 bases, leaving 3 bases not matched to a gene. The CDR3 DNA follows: TGCGCCAGCAGCCCTACAGGGGACACTGAAGCTTTCTTT. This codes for CASSPTGDTEAFF. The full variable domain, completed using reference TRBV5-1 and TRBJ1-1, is KAGVTQTPRYLIKTRGQQVTLSCSPISGHRSVSWYQQTPGQGLQFLFEYFSETQRNKGNFPGRFSGRQFSNSRSEMNVSTLELGDSALYLCASSPTGDTEAFFGQGTRLTVV.

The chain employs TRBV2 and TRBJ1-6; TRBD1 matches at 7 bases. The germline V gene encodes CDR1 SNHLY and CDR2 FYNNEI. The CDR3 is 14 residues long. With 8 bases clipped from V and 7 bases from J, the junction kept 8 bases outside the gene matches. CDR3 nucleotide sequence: TGTGCCAGCCGGCGACAGGGAACAAATTCACCCCTCCACTTT. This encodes CASRRQGTNSPLHF.